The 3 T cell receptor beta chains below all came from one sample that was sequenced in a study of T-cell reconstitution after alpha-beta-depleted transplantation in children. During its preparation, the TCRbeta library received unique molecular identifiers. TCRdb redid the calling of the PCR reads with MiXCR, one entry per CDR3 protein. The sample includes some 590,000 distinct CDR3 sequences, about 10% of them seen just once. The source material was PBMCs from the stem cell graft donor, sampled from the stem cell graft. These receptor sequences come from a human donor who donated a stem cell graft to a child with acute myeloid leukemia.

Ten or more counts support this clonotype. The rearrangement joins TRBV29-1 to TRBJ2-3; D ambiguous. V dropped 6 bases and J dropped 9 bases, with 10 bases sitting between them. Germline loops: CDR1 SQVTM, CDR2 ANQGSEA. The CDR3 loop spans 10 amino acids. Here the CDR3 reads CSVETGTQYF. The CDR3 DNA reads TGCAGCGTCGAGACCGGGACGCAGTATTTT.

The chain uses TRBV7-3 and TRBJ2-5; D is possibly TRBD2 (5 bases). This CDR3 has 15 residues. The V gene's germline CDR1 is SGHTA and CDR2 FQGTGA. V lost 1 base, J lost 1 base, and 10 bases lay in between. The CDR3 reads CASSLNGAGQETQYF. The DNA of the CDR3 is TGTGCCAGCAGCTTAAATGGCGCGGGCCAAGAGACCCAGTACTTC.

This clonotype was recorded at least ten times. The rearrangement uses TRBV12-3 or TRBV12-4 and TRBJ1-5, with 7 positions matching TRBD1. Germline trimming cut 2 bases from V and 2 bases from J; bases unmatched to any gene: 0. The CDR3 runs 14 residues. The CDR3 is CASSLTGGNQPQHF. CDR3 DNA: TGTGCCAGCAGTTTAACAGGGGGCAATCAGCCCCAGCATTTT.